This TCR beta chain derives from a study of blood T cell repertoires in COVID-19. Study in general: The United States, Italy and Spain supplied acute and convalescent COVID-19 samples. PBMCs, B-cell-depleted T cells, or T cells were the source of the cDNA or gDNA that made up the material.

The CDR3 is 16 residues long. V lost 1 base to trimming and J lost 5 bases, with 14 bases between them. Looked up from germline, CDR1 is SGHTA and CDR2 is FQGTGA. In the original analysis: The assay estimated nucleated cells by amplifying reference gene primers. Method: immunoSEQ multiplex PCR; TCRdb's copy keeps in-frame clones and lacks some. V, J and clone size reflect that table, while D and trimming were determined from the DNA. The sample carries 100,000 to 150,000 clones, around 89% recorded once. What was sequenced was peripheral blood. This chain joins TRBV7-3 and TRBJ2-2, with D possibly TRBD1 on 6 matching bases. This receptor was identified in a man aged 65 to 79 with active COVID-19. CDR3 amino acids: CASSLRAGVGTGELFF. DNA of the CDR3: TGTGCCAGCAGCTTAAGAGCAGGGGTGGGGACCGGGGAGCTGTTTTTT.